Listed here are 3 T cell receptor beta chains from one sample, sequenced in a study of CD8+ T cells in alopecia areata (dated by TCRdb to 2016 to 2019). Sample time point, as interpreted from the label and publication: baseline before oral tofacitinib. Receptor libraries were prepared by the immunoSEQ multiplex PCR assay. RNA was extracted from all samples and reverse transcribed into cDNA, which served as template for TCR sequencing. TCRdb stores this immuneACCESS table with in-frame sequences only. Part of the clones is absent; in the studies checked, under half of the shortfall reflects unresolved V genes, and no reason is known for the rest. The sample records more than 200,000 clones, approximately 61% of which are singletons. Jointly, the top ten make up approximately 1.2% of the sample. The sample in question was CD4+ T cells sorted from blood, obtained at week 0. These receptors all stem from a human donor with alopecia areata.

The chain recombines TRBV30 with TRBJ2-2; D might be TRBD1 or TRBD2, each matching 5 bases. CDR1 GTSNPN and CDR2 SVGIG come from the germline V gene (reference sequence). The CDR3 runs to 15 residues. V gave up 2 bases and J gave up 6 bases, with 16 bases separating them. The CDR3 sequence: CAWSLTGTYAGELFF. The CDR3 DNA follows: TGTGCCTGGAGTTTAACCGGGACGTACGCCGGGGAGCTGTTTTTT.

The chain links TRBV19 to TRBJ2-1, with 8 positions matching TRBD1. CDR1 is LNHDA and CDR2 is SQIVND in the germline V gene (reference sequence). V lost 3 bases to trimming and J lost 9 bases; unmatched junction nucleotides: 10. The CDR3 has 15 amino acids. As DNA, the CDR3 is TGTGCCAGTAGTATCGGTACAGGGGGTCGGGGTGAGCAGTTCTTC. Its translation is CASSIGTGGRGEQFF.

This sequence joins TRBV29-1 and TRBJ1-2, with 7 bases identical to TRBD1. CDR1 is SQVTM, CDR2 ANQGSEA, per germline. Losses at the gene ends were 5 bases for V and 1 base for J; bases not matched to a gene: 7. There are 14 residues in the CDR3. The chain's CDR3 is CSVQTTGVNYGYTF. CDR3 DNA sequence: TGCAGCGTTCAGACAACAGGGGTTAACTATGGCTACACCTTC.